This passage covers 8 T cell receptor beta chains from one sample sequenced in a study of cytomegalovirus exposure and HLA in healthy donors. PCR involved 60 Vbeta and 13 Jbeta primers. Assay used: immunoSEQ multiplex PCR; TCRdb lists only in-frame clones, some missing. The repertoire holds some 110,000 clones, more than 9.5% seen once, with more than 15% in the top ten. The sequenced material came from PBMCs. Source of these receptors: a man aged 35-49 years in good health and CMV-seropositive.

The chain recombines TRBV28 with TRBJ2-2; 11 bases agree with TRBD1. Looked up from germline, CDR1 is MDHEN and CDR2 is SYDVKM. V dropped 3 bases and J dropped 6; count of bases not matched to a gene: 3. The CDR3 extends over 15 amino acids. The CDR3 sequence is CASSFGTGGPGELFF. Written as DNA, the CDR3 is TGTGCCAGCAGTTTCGGGACAGGGGGTCCCGGGGAGCTGTTTTTT.

This chain links TRBV10-1 with TRBJ2-2, with TRBD1 matching 11 bases. Germline loops: CDR1 WNHNN, CDR2 SYGVQD (reference sequence). CDR3 size: 15 residues. V lost 4 bases to trimming and J lost 6 bases; unmatched junction nucleotides: 4. CDR3 DNA: TGCGCCAGCAGTGCAGGACAGGGGGCTTCCGGGGAGCTGTTTTTT. It is translated as CASSAGQGASGELFF.

This clone showed up just a few times. The chain recombines TRBV11-2 with TRBJ2-5; 13 nucleotides align to TRBD2. Germline assignment: CDR1 SGHAT and CDR2 FQNNGV. J was trimmed by 3 bases and V by 4 bases; bases with no gene match: 2. This CDR3 region has 15 residues. The CDR3 DNA follows: TGTGCCAGCAGCTCCGGGACTAGCGGGGAAGAGACCCAGTACTTC. This sequence encodes CASSSGTSGEETQYF.

This clone was seen only a few times. The genes are TRBV5-6 and TRBJ2-2; unclear D gene. The CDR3 extends over 11 amino acids. CDR1 is SGHDT and CDR2 is YYEEEE in the germline V gene. Between the trimmed V and J ends, which lost 4 bases and 6 bases, there was a span of 4 bases. The CDR3 sequence: CASSLAGELFF. For the CDR3, the DNA is TGTGCCAGCAGCCTAGCCGGGGAGCTGTTTTTT.

The chain recombines TRBV10-3 with TRBJ1-1; the D is unclear. Trimming removed 0 bases at V and 2 bases at J, with 10 bases between. The CDR3 extends over 15 amino acids. In germline, CDR1 is ENHRY, CDR2 SYGVKD. The CDR3 DNA is TGTGCCATCAGTGAGTCTCGGAGAGGAAACACTGAAGCTTTCTTT. Its protein is CAISESRRGNTEAFF.

The table lists this clone with a few counts. CDR3 in amino acids: CASSYSTSGFLQFF. The DNA of the CDR3 is TGTGCCAGCAGTTACTCGACTAGCGGGTTTCTCCAGTTCTTC. This chain uses TRBV6-5 with TRBJ2-1; 10 nucleotides match TRBD2. Germline V lookup: CDR1 MNHEY, CDR2 SVGAGI. This CDR3 region has 14 residues. V shed 0 bases and J 13 bases; nucleotides not matched to a gene: 6.

The chain employs TRBV7-9 and TRBJ1-3, with TRBD1 as a possible D gene (6 bases). V was shortened by 5 bases and J by 4 bases, with 12 bases between the two germline ends. The CDR3 runs to 14 residues. Per germline, CDR1 SEHNR and CDR2 FQNEAQ (reference sequence). The CDR3 DNA reads as TGTGCCAGCAGCGGTAGGGGGTACGGAAACACCATATATTTT. Translating gives CASSGRGYGNTIYF. The full variable domain, rest sourced from reference TRBV7-9 and TRBJ1-3, is DTGVSQNPRHKITKRGQNVTFRCDPISEHNRLYWYRQTLGQGPEFLTYFQNEAQLEKSRLLSDRFSAERPKGSFSTLEIQRTEQGDSAMYLCASSGRGYGNTIYFGEGSWLTVV.

With respect to this clone: Other nucleotide sequences in the sample specify the same CDR3. V is TRBV5-1 and J is TRBJ2-3; TRBD2 matches 13 bases. V gave up 0 bases and J gave up 4 bases; unmatched junction bases: 5. The CDR3 has 17 amino acids. Germline assignment: CDR1 SGHRS and CDR2 YFSETQ. The CDR3 DNA follows: TGCGCCAGCAGCTTGGGACTAGCGGGAGGAAGGGCAGATACGCAGTATTTT. Its protein is CASSLGLAGGRADTQYF.